This T cell receptor (beta chain) was sequenced in a study of graft-versus-host responses after intestinal transplantation. Regarding this clone: Its antigen is not identified.

Produced via immunoSEQ multiplex PCR; TCRdb's table is partial and in-frame only. The table lists around 100,000 clones, around 94% of them singletons. The sequencing used unstimulated CD4+ T cells sorted from spleen or lymph node cells, collected before transplant. This TCR was recovered from a human donor who was the organ donor for an intestinal transplant.

CDR3 amino acids: CASSFPHLTAGGPDTQYF. The CDR3 nucleotides read TGTGCCAGCAGCTTCCCCCATCTTACCGCGGGAGGGCCAGATACGCAGTATTTT. The gene calls are TRBV7-6 and TRBJ2-3; 9 bases fit TRBD2. Trimming took 3 bases from V and 4 from J; bases not matched to a gene: 14. CDR1 and CDR2 from the germline V gene are SGHVS and FNYEAQ. The CDR3 covers 18 residues.